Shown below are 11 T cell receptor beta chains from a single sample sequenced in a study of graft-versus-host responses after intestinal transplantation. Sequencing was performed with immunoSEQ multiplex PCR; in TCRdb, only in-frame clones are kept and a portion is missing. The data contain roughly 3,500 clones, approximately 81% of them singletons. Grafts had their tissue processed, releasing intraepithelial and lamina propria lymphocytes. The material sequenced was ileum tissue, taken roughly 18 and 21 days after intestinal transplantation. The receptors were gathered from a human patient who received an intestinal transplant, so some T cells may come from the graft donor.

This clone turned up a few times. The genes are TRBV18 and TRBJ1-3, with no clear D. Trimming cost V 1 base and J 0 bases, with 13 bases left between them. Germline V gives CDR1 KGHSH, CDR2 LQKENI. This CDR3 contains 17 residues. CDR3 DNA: TGTGCCAGCTCACCACAGTCGGCGGGCTTCTCTGGAAACACCATATATTTT. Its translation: CASSPQSAGFSGNTIYF.

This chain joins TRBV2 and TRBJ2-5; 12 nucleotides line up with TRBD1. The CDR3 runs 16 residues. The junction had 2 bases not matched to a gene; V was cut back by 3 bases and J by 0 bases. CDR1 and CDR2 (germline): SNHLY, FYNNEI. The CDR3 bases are TGTGCCAGCAGTGAGGGACAGGGGGCGCACCAAGAGACCCAGTACTTC. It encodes CASSEGQGAHQETQYF.

The DNA of the CDR3 is TGTGCCAGCTCACCACTTGGGGGTGCGAAACCAGCAAACTATGGCTACACCTTC. This encodes CASSPLGGAKPANYGYTF. V gene TRBV18 combines with J gene TRBJ1-2, with D possibly matching TRBD1 (5 bases). Germline CDR1 is KGHSH and CDR2 is LQKENI. The CDR3 loop spans 18 amino acids. Trimming pared 1 base from V and 2 bases from J, leaving 20 bases between.

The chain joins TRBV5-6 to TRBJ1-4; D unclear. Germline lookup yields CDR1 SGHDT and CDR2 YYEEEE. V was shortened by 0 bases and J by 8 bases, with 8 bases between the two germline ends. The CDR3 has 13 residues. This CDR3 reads CASSLVIGEKLFF. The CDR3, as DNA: TGTGCCAGCAGCTTGGTGATTGGAGAAAAACTGTTTTTT.

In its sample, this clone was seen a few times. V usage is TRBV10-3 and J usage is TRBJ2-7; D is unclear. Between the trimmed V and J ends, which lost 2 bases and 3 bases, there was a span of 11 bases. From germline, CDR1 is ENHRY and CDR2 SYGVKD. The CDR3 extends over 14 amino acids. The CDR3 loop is CAISEGRLHYEQYF. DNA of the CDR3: TGTGCCATCAGTGAGGGCAGATTACACTACGAGCAGTACTTC.

CDR3 in amino acids: CASSYNPGYGGYTF. CDR3 bases: TGTGCCAGCAGTTACAACCCGGGATACGGGGGCTACACCTTC. The chain employs TRBV6-6 and TRBJ1-2; D not certain. Germline lookup yields CDR1 MNHNY and CDR2 SVGAGI (reference sequence). The CDR3 runs 14 residues. V was shortened by 2 bases and J by 8 bases, with 15 bases between the two germline ends.

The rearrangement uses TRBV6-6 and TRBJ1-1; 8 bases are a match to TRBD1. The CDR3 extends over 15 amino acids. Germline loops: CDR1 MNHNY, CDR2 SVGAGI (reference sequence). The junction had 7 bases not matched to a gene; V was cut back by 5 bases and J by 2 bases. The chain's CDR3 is CASSPTGGPNTEAFF. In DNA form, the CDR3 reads TGTGCCAGCAGTCCCACAGGGGGACCAAACACTGAAGCTTTCTTT.

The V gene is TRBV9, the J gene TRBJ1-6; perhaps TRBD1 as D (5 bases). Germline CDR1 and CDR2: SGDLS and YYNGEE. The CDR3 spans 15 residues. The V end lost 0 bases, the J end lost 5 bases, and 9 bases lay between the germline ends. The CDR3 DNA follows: TGTGCCAGCAGCGTAGAGGACATCCATAATTCACCCCTCCACTTT. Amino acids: CASSVEDIHNSPLHF.

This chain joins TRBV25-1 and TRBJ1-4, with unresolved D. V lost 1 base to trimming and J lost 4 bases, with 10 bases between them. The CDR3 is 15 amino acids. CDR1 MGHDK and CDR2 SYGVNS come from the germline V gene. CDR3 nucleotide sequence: TGTGCCAGCAGTGAATTGTTTGGGGATAATGAAAAACTGTTTTTT. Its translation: CASSELFGDNEKLFF.

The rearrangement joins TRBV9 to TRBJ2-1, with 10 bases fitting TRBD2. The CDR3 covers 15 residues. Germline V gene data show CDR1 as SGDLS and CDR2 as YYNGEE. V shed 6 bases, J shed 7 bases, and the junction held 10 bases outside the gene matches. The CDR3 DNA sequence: TGTGCCAGCAAACCGGAAGCGGGGGGGCTGAATGAGCAGTTCTTC. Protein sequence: CASKPEAGGLNEQFF.

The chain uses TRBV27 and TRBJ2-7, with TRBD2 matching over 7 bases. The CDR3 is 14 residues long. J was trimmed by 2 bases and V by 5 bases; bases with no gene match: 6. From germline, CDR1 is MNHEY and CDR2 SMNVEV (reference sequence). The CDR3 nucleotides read TGTGCCAGCAGTCTAAGGGGAGGGACCTACGAGCAGTACTTC. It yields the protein CASSLRGGTYEQYF.